The rows below give T cell receptor beta chains drawn from one sample of a study of beta chain features in type 1 diabetes. TCRdb's copy holds only in-frame clones and misses some; the assay was immunoSEQ multiplex PCR. The sample lists about 900,000 clones, around a sixth seen once, with around 0.02% in the top ten. Specimen: naive CD4+ T cells from blood. Receptors originate from a woman younger than 35 in good health. Both conserved end residues are part of each CDR3. D genes are given only for firm matches. Rows may omit the clone size; those that give it use once, few, many or a size class.

d_call	j_call	v_call	clone_size	cdr3_nt	cdr3_aa
TRBD2	TRBJ2-1	TRBV5-1	-	TGCGCCAGCAGCCCACCCGGGACTAGCGGGGGGAATGAGCAGTTCTTC	CASSPPGTSGGNEQFF
-	TRBJ2-1	TRBV10-2	few	TGCGCCAGCATGCGGGACGGGAGCTCCTACAATGAGCAGTTCTTC	CASMRDGSSYNEQFF
-	TRBJ1-6	TRBV4-2	-	TGTGCCAGCAGCCAAGATCGGGGAAATTCACCCCTCCACTTT	CASSQDRGNSPLHF
-	TRBJ2-1	TRBV7-2	few	TGTGCCAGCAGCTTTACTCGGGACATTCTCCACCAGGGGCAGTTCTTC	CASSFTRDILHQGQFF
-	TRBJ2-1	TRBV5-1	-	TGCGCCAGCAGCTCTGGACAGACTTACAATGAGCAGTTCTTC	CASSSGQTYNEQFF
-	TRBJ2-7	TRBV28	-	TGTGCCAGCAGGGTGGCAGTGAATGCCGAGCAGTACTTC	CASRVAVNAEQYF
-	TRBJ2-7	TRBV7-7	few	TGTGCTAGCATCCCGGGTTCAAACGAGCAGTACTTC	CASIPGSNEQYF
-	TRBJ2-3	TRBV10-3	few	TGTGCCACCTTGGGGACGGGCCCCACAGATACGCAGTATTTT	CATLGTGPTDTQYF
-	TRBJ2-7	TRBV2	-	TGTGCCAGCATCCAGGGGACGTCTTACGAGCAGTACTTC	CASIQGTSYEQYF
TRBD1	TRBJ2-6	TRBV5-5	-	TGTGCCAGCAGCCTAAGACAGGGTAGGGAATCTGGGGCCAACGTCCTGACTTTC	CASSLRQGRESGANVLTF
-	TRBJ2-1	TRBV11-3	few	TGTGCCAGCAGCTTAGCGGGGAGCTCCTACAATGAGCAGTTCTTC	CASSLAGSSYNEQFF
TRBD1	TRBJ2-7	TRBV7-8	-	TGTGCCAGCAGCTTTGACAGGGGAAACTACGAGCAGTACTTC	CASSFDRGNYEQYF
TRBD2	TRBJ2-3	TRBV5-4	-	TGTGCCAGCAGCTTAAGACTAGCGGGAGGGGGGAGCACAGATACGCAGTATTTT	CASSLRLAGGGSTDTQYF
-	TRBJ1-1	TRBV6-6	few	TGTGCCAGCAGTTACTACACTGAAGCTTTCTTT	CASSYYTEAFF
-	TRBJ2-7	TRBV27	-	TGTGCCAGCCGCGTTCGAGGAATTGGGAGAAGGGAGCAGTACTTC	CASRVRGIGRREQYF
TRBD1	TRBJ1-2	TRBV20-1	few	TGCAGTGCTACGACAGGGCGCGGCTACACCTTC	CSATTGRGYTF
TRBD2	TRBJ2-2	TRBV7-2	few	TGTGCCAGCAGCTTAGCTACCTTTGTGCGGGAGATTCGCACCGGGGAGCTGTTTTTT	CASSLATFVREIRTGELFF
-	TRBJ2-4	TRBV5-1	few	TGCGCCAGCAGCCTAACTCCCGAAAACATTCAGTACTTC	CASSLTPENIQYF
TRBD2	TRBJ2-2	TRBV28	-	TGTGCCAGCAGTTTATGGTCTAGCGGGAGGGACACCGGGGAGCTGTTTTTT	CASSLWSSGRDTGELFF
TRBD1	TRBJ1-2	TRBV6-5	few	TGTGCCAGCAGCCGTGGACAGGGGGCGTTAAGTGGCTACACCTTC	CASSRGQGALSGYTF
TRBD1	TRBJ2-5	TRBV2	-	TGTGCCAGCAAACCCGGGACAGAGCAAGAGACCCAGTACTTC	CASKPGTEQETQYF
TRBD1	TRBJ1-2	TRBV27	-	TGTGCCAGCAGACCGGCGGGACAGGGGGCTTTTGGCTACACCTTC	CASRPAGQGAFGYTF
-	TRBJ2-2	TRBV29-1	-	TGCAGCGCCCAACAGAAGAACACCGGGGAGCTGTTTTTT	CSAQQKNTGELFF
-	TRBJ2-5	TRBV6-1	-	TGTGCCAGCAGTGAAAGCCTGGGACAAGAGACCCAGTACTTC	CASSESLGQETQYF
-	TRBJ1-2	TRBV28	once	TGTGCCAGCAGACTGTGGACGGACTATGGCTACACCTTC	CASRLWTDYGYTF
-	TRBJ2-1	TRBV28	-	TGTGCCAGCAGTTTGTCCAAGAATGAGCAGTTCTTC	CASSLSKNEQFF
-	TRBJ1-5	TRBV21-1	-	TGTGCCAGCAGCGGGTCCCCTCTTTCATATCAGCCCCAGCATTTT	CASSGSPLSYQPQHF
-	TRBJ2-5	TRBV7-9	-	TGTGCCAGCAGCTTACGAAGGGAAGAGACCCAGTACTTC	CASSLRREETQYF
-	TRBJ2-2	TRBV9	-	TGTGCCAGCAGCCCCCAGACTGGCACCGGGGAGCTGTTTTTT	CASSPQTGTGELFF
-	TRBJ2-7	TRBV6-1	few	TGTGCCAGCCGGGACCCAAACTCCTACGAGCAGTACTTC	CASRDPNSYEQYF
TRBD1	TRBJ1-2	TRBV5-8	-	TGTGCCAGCAGCGTCGGGACAGCCTTGTATGGCTACACCTTC	CASSVGTALYGYTF
-	TRBJ2-4	TRBV29-1	few	TGCAGCTATAGGGCAGGGAGAGGAAGCATTCAGTACTTC	CSYRAGRGSIQYF
-	TRBJ1-5	TRBV7-2	few	TGTGCCAGCAGCTTCCTGGGAAGTCAGCCCCAGCATTTT	CASSFLGSQPQHF
TRBD1	TRBJ1-5	TRBV6-5	few	TGTGCCAGCAGACGTAGGACAGGGGGGAATCAGCCCCAGCATTTT	CASRRRTGGNQPQHF
TRBD2	TRBJ2-2	TRBV15	-	TGTGCCACCAGCACTCGAGCGGGAGTATTTAACGGGGAGCTGTTTTTT	CATSTRAGVFNGELFF
TRBD1	TRBJ2-1	TRBV13	-	TGTGCCAGCAGCTTACGGACAGGGAATGAGCAGTTCTTC	CASSLRTGNEQFF
-	TRBJ2-2	TRBV5-6	-	TGTGCCAGCAGCTTCCGGACTGGGGTTTGGGCCGGGGAGCTGTTTTTT	CASSFRTGVWAGELFF
TRBD1	TRBJ1-2	TRBV25-1	few	TGTGCCAGCAGTGAATGGGGACAGGGGGACTATGGCTACACCTTC	CASSEWGQGDYGYTF
TRBD1	TRBJ2-1	TRBV2	-	TGTGCCAGCAGAGAGGGGGCGAATGAGCAGTTCTTC	CASREGANEQFF
-	TRBJ2-1	TRBV28	few	TGTGCCAGCAGTCCCCGGGTGACCAAAGTCTTC	CASSPRVTKVF
-	TRBJ2-4	TRBV21-1	few	TGTGCCAGCAGCAAATACCCAGCGGAGACTCCATGGGACAAAAACATTCAGTACTTC	CASSKYPAETPWDKNIQYF
-	TRBJ1-1	TRBV19	few	TGTGCCAGCCGAGACCTGAACACTGAAGCTTTCTTT	CASRDLNTEAFF
TRBD2	TRBJ2-3	TRBV19	-	TGTGCCAGTAGAAGGGTCGGACTAGTCCACACAGATACGCAGTATTTT	CASRRVGLVHTDTQYF
-	TRBJ1-5	TRBV7-2	few	TGTGCCAGCAGCTTAGTAGCAGATAGCAATCAGCCCCAGCATTTT	CASSLVADSNQPQHF
-	TRBJ2-6	TRBV5-1	-	TGCGCCAGCGGCGGACGGACGGCCAACGTCCTGACTTTC	CASGGRTANVLTF
TRBD1	TRBJ1-1	TRBV18	-	TGTGCCAGCTCGCCCGGACAGGTTGAAGCAGCTTTCTTT	CASSPGQVEAAFF
-	TRBJ2-2	TRBV7-8	few	TGTGCCAGCAGCTTAGTCGGGACCAACACCGGGGAGCTGTTTTTT	CASSLVGTNTGELFF